One and the same sample provided the 32 T cell receptor beta chains below, sequenced in a study of OX40 agonist ivuxolimab in advanced cancers. Here immunoSEQ multiplex PCR was the method, and the copy in TCRdb shows in-frame clones only, minus some. Here the sample spans more than 60,000 clones, 65% to 85% being singletons. The sample here was CD4+ or CD8+ T cells sorted from blood, taken in a trial of the OX40 agonist ivuxolimab. These receptors were collected from an adult with an advanced solid tumor such as melanoma, head and neck, liver or kidney cancer.

This rearrangement joins TRBV5-1 to TRBJ1-4, with D perhaps TRBD1 (5 bases). CDR1 and CDR2 from the germline V gene are SGHRS and YFSETQ. The CDR3 spans 14 residues. V lost 5 bases and J lost 5, with 13 bases in between. Written as DNA, the CDR3 is TGCGCCAGCAGTGACGGGGCGCCCAATGAAAAACTGTTTTTT. Its protein is CASSDGAPNEKLFF.

This chain links TRBV5-1 with TRBJ1-2; TRBD1 aligns across 12 bases. V was clipped by 4 bases and J by 8 bases; unmatched bases: 6. This CDR3 region has 14 residues. Germline CDR1 reads SGHRS; CDR2 reads YFSETQ. CDR3 amino acids: CASSPGQGAGGYTF. The CDR3 DNA follows: TGCGCCAGCAGCCCGGGACAGGGGGCTGGGGGCTACACCTTC.

In its sample, this clone was seen a few times. This chain uses TRBV6-5 with TRBJ1-5; D is perhaps TRBD1 (5 bases). Looked up from germline, CDR1 is MNHEY and CDR2 is SVGAGI. This CDR3 has 15 amino acids. The V end lost 5 bases, the J end lost 7 bases, and 18 bases lay between the germline ends. The CDR3: CASSARGRGDQPQHF. The CDR3 DNA follows: TGTGCCAGCAGTGCCCGGGGTCGAGGGGACCAGCCCCAGCATTTT.

The rearrangement joins TRBV6-1 to TRBJ2-5, with D possibly being TRBD1 or TRBD2 (7 bases each). The CDR3 sequence is 13 residues long. The germline V gene has CDR1 MNHNS and CDR2 SASEGT. V dropped 5 bases and J dropped 4 bases, with 11 bases sitting between them. The DNA of the CDR3 is TGTGCCAGCAGTCCAGGGGGGGGAGAGACCCAGTACTTC. It codes for CASSPGGGETQYF.

The chain recombines TRBV6-5 with TRBJ2-2; D unclear. This CDR3 comprises 13 residues. Germline V gene lookup returns CDR1 MNHEY and CDR2 SVGAGI. V lost 6 bases to trimming and J lost 2 bases, with 7 bases between them. For the CDR3, the DNA is TGTGCCAGCAGGGCCCCTAACACCGGGGAGCTGTTTTTT. This encodes CASRAPNTGELFF.

The chain is built from TRBV19 and TRBJ1-2, with 10 bases that match TRBD1. The ends lost 4 bases at V and 4 bases at J; junction bases unmatched: 9. Germline lookup yields CDR1 LNHDA and CDR2 SQIVND (reference sequence). The CDR3 is made up of 16 amino acids. The CDR3, as DNA: TGTGCCAGTAGTAGGGGGACAGGGGCTCAAAGCTATGGCTACACCTTC. It encodes CASSRGTGAQSYGYTF.

The rearrangement links TRBV4-1 to TRBJ2-3; no clear D gene. The germline gives CDR1 MGHRA, CDR2 YSYEKL. The CDR3 is made up of 14 amino acids. V was pared by 0 bases and J by 5 bases, with 9 bases between. The CDR3 loop is CASSQEIRRDTQYF. CDR3 nucleotide sequence: TGCGCCAGCAGCCAAGAAATTCGTCGAGATACGCAGTATTTT.

The gene calls are TRBV18 and TRBJ1-4; D is uncertain. This CDR3 is 14 amino acids long. Trimming shortened V by 1 base and J by 7 bases, and 10 bases separated the two germline ends. The germline CDR1 and CDR2 sequences are KGHSH and LQKENI. Written as DNA, the CDR3 is TGTGCCAGCTCACCACAGGGATACGGTGAAAAACTGTTTTTT. The encoded protein is CASSPQGYGEKLFF.

This sequence joins TRBV19 and TRBJ2-1; TRBD2 agrees at 11 bases. With 7 bases clipped from V and 6 bases from J, the junction kept 20 bases outside the gene matches. Germline lookup yields CDR1 LNHDA and CDR2 SQIVND (reference sequence). This CDR3 has 19 residues. DNA for the CDR3: TGTGCCAGTAAGGACGGGACTAGCGGTTCTAGCAAGGTGGGCAATGAGCAGTTCTTC. Encoded protein: CASKDGTSGSSKVGNEQFF.

The chain uses TRBV5-4 and TRBJ1-1; no reliable D call. In germline, CDR1 is SGHNT, CDR2 YYREEE (reference sequence). Trimming cost V 1 base and J 0 bases, with 16 bases left between them. CDR3 length: 17 amino acids. CDR3 nucleotide sequence: TGTGCCAGCAGCTTGCTTGTAACAGCCGACGTGAACACTGAAGCTTTCTTT. It codes for CASSLLVTADVNTEAFF.

This clone was detected only a few times. The chain uses TRBV7-9 and TRBJ1-2; perhaps TRBD1 as D (6 bases). V was pared by 5 bases and J by 1 base, with 14 bases between. Germline V gene data show CDR1 as SEHNR and CDR2 as FQNEAQ (reference sequence). The CDR3 totals 15 residues. The CDR3 sequence is CASSLTDSHNYGYTF. The CDR3 DNA reads TGTGCCAGCAGCCTTACGGACAGCCATAACTATGGCTACACCTTC. Variable domain in full (rest from reference TRBV7-9 and TRBJ1-2): DTGVSQNPRHKITKRGQNVTFRCDPISEHNRLYWYRQTLGQGPEFLTYFQNEAQLEKSRLLSDRFSAERPKGSFSTLEIQRTEQGDSAMYLCASSLTDSHNYGYTFGSGTRLTVV.

The chain combines TRBV4-2 with TRBJ1-1, with a weak D call TRBD1 (5 bases). In germline, CDR1 is LGHNA, CDR2 YNFKEQ. V was pared by 0 bases and J by 1 base, with 12 bases between. The CDR3 has 16 amino acids. CDR3 region: CASSQEAVTENTEAFF. CDR3 nucleotide sequence: TGTGCCAGCAGCCAAGAGGCGGTGACAGAGAACACTGAAGCTTTCTTT.

The V call is TRBV9, the J call TRBJ2-3, with no clear D. Trimming removed 2 bases from V and 8 bases from J, with 9 bases in between. Germline assignment: CDR1 SGDLS and CDR2 YYNGEE. The CDR3 totals 12 residues. This CDR3 reads CASSVSRGTQYF. The CDR3 DNA reads as TGTGCCAGCAGCGTTAGTAGAGGTACGCAGTATTTT.

V is TRBV25-1 and J is TRBJ1-1; D ambiguous. The V gene lost 2 bases and the J gene lost 5 bases, with 12 bases spanning the gap. The CDR3 consists of 14 residues. Per germline, CDR1 MGHDK and CDR2 SYGVNS. The CDR3 bases are TGTGCCAGCAGTGAACACGGCCTTCAGACTGAAGCTTTCTTT. This translates into CASSEHGLQTEAFF.

V and J are TRBV4-1 and TRBJ2-1, with 9 bases lining up with TRBD1. The CDR3 runs 18 residues. With 4 bases clipped from V and 6 bases from J, the junction kept 16 bases outside the gene matches. In germline, CDR1 is MGHRA, CDR2 YSYEKL. CDR3 in DNA: TGCGCCAGCAGCCTCTACCCCGGGACAGGGAACGGAGGCAATGAGCAGTTCTTC. Encoded protein: CASSLYPGTGNGGNEQFF.

J is TRBJ1-1 and V is TRBV7-6; D remains unclear. The CDR3 has 15 amino acids. Germline V gene data show CDR1 as SGHVS and CDR2 as FNYEAQ. With 1 base removed from V and 4 bases from J, the gap between germline ends came to 13 bases. DNA of the CDR3: TGTGCCAGCAGCTTAGTGGACGCCCTCGGCACTGAAGCTTTCTTT. Protein sequence: CASSLVDALGTEAFF.

CDR3 loop: CASGQGGSTEAFF. CDR3 coding DNA: TGTGCCAGCGGCCAGGGAGGGTCCACTGAAGCTTTCTTT. The chain is built from TRBV9 and TRBJ1-1; weak D call: TRBD1 (5 bases). The CDR3 covers 13 residues. Per germline, CDR1 SGDLS and CDR2 YYNGEE. The germline V and J ends were trimmed by 7 bases and 4 bases, with 14 bases remaining between them.

The J gene is TRBJ1-1, the V gene TRBV5-1; 7 nucleotides match TRBD1. CDR1 and CDR2 from the germline V gene are SGHRS and YFSETQ. This CDR3 is built from 14 residues. V gave up 3 bases and J gave up 0 bases; unmatched junction bases: 2. CDR3 amino acids: CASSSGQMNTEAFF. The CDR3 nucleotides are TGCGCCAGCAGCTCGGGACAGATGAACACTGAAGCTTTCTTT.

The DNA of the CDR3 is TGTGCCAGCAGCGTAGCTAAGGCGTCAACTAGCACAGATACGCAGTATTTT. Residues: CASSVAKASTSTDTQYF. The rearrangement links TRBV9 to TRBJ2-3; D is uncertain. V was pared by 0 bases and J by 0 bases, with 14 bases between. CDR3 length equals 17 residues. The germline gives CDR1 SGDLS, CDR2 YYNGEE.

This clone was detected a few times. This chain joins TRBV7-9 and TRBJ1-1, with a tentative D call TRBD1 (6 bases). The CDR3 totals 14 residues. V lost 4 bases and J lost 1, with 10 bases in between. Germline CDR1 and CDR2: SEHNR and FQNEAQ (reference sequence). The CDR3: CASSYLQGNTEAFF. The CDR3 DNA follows: TGTGCCAGCAGCTACCTACAGGGGAACACTGAAGCTTTCTTT.

V gene TRBV9 combines with J gene TRBJ1-5; possible D gene TRBD1, 5 bases. The germline V and J ends were trimmed by 4 bases and 6 bases, with 17 bases remaining between them. Germline CDR1 is SGDLS and CDR2 is YYNGEE. The CDR3 covers 15 residues. The CDR3 DNA sequence: TGTGCCAGCAGCCCTACCGGGGGGGGAGGTCAGCCCCAGCATTTT. Encoded protein: CASSPTGGGGQPQHF.

The chain carries TRBV6-5 and TRBJ2-6; 8 positions agree with TRBD2. Germline CDR1 and CDR2: MNHEY and SVGAGI. The CDR3 is made up of 15 amino acids. After removal of 4 bases from V and 2 bases from J, the junction contained 1 base not matched to a gene. The CDR3 spells CASSSGGAGANVLTF. CDR3 in DNA: TGTGCCAGCAGTTCGGGAGGGGCTGGGGCCAACGTCCTGACTTTC.

The rearrangement links TRBV5-1 to TRBJ2-1; no definite D call. The CDR3 length is 16 residues. The V end lost 0 bases, the J end lost 0 bases, and 10 bases lay between the germline ends. Germline CDR1 SGHRS, CDR2 YFSETQ. CDR3 in DNA: TGCGCCAGCAGCTTGGAGGCCTCCTCCTCCTACAATGAGCAGTTCTTC. As protein: CASSLEASSSYNEQFF.

J is TRBJ1-1 and V is TRBV7-6, with no clear D. V was pared by 5 bases and J by 4 bases, with 11 bases between. The CDR3 consists of 13 residues. The V gene's germline CDR1 is SGHVS and CDR2 FNYEAQ. CDR3 sequence (DNA): TGTGCCAGCAGCCGGGTCTTGGGCACTGAAGCTTTCTTT. It translates to CASSRVLGTEAFF.

The rearrangement links TRBV5-1 to TRBJ1-1; D is possibly TRBD1 (5 bases). The CDR3 is 13 residues long. Trimming removed 3 bases at V and 1 base at J, with 7 bases between. Germline-derived CDR1 and CDR2 are SGHRS and YFSETQ. Here the CDR3 reads CASSSGPNTEAFF. The CDR3 region has the DNA TGCGCCAGCAGCTCAGGGCCGAACACTGAAGCTTTCTTT.

This clone has only one observation. The chain joins TRBV29-1 to TRBJ2-7; 7 bases line up with TRBD2. Losses at the gene ends were 7 bases for V and 6 bases for J; bases not matched to a gene: 12. CDR3 length equals 13 residues. From germline, CDR1 is SQVTM and CDR2 ANQGSEA. CDR3 residues: CSAESGTTLEQYF. CDR3 nucleotide sequence: TGCAGCGCCGAATCCGGGACTACCCTCGAGCAGTACTTC.

V gene TRBV19 combines with J gene TRBJ1-1; possibly TRBD1 for D (6 bases). This CDR3 spans 12 amino acids. Trimming removed 1 base at V and 10 bases at J, with 10 bases between. Germline CDR1 reads LNHDA; CDR2 reads SQIVND (reference sequence). CDR3 sequence (DNA): TGTGCCAGTAGTATAGCACAGGGTGGAGCTTTCTTT. It yields the protein CASSIAQGGAFF. Variable domain in full (rest from reference TRBV19 and TRBJ1-1): DGGITQSPKYLFRKEGQNVTLSCEQNLNHDAMYWYRQDPGQGLRLIYYSQIVNDFQKGDIAEGYSVSREKKESFPLTVTSAQKNPTAFYLCASSIAQGGAFFGQGTRLTVV.

This rearrangement joins TRBV7-2 to TRBJ1-2, with D possibly TRBD1 on 5 matching bases. Germline-derived CDR1 and CDR2 are SGHTA and FQGNSA. There are 15 residues in the CDR3. The germline V and J ends were trimmed by 1 base and 4 bases, with 13 bases remaining between them. CDR3 coding DNA: TGTGCCAGCAGCTTAGGACAGCAAGCTACCTATGGCTACACCTTC. Amino acid sequence: CASSLGQQATYGYTF.

V is TRBV10-3 and J is TRBJ1-1, with 8 nucleotides matching TRBD1. Losses at the gene ends were 10 bases for V and 11 bases for J; bases not matched to a gene: 9. Germline V CDR1 and CDR2: ENHRY, SYGVKD. The CDR3 has 11 amino acids. CDR3 in amino acids: CATTPGTGAFF. The CDR3, as DNA: TGTGCCACTACACCCGGGACAGGTGCTTTCTTT.

This clone was picked up many times. The rearrangement uses TRBV27 and TRBJ1-3; D is possibly TRBD1 (6 bases). Trimming cost V 6 bases and J 1 base, with 16 bases left between them. The CDR3 is 16 amino acids. Germline lookup yields CDR1 MNHEY and CDR2 SMNVEV (reference sequence). The CDR3 is CASRETRGVSGNTIYF. CDR3 DNA: TGTGCCAGCAGAGAGACAAGGGGGGTGTCTGGAAACACCATATATTTT.

The V and J genes are TRBV6-1 and TRBJ1-1; tentative D call: TRBD1 (5 bases). The V and J ends lost 2 bases and 0 bases respectively, with 13 bases between them. The length of the CDR3 is 16 residues. Germline V lookup: CDR1 MNHNS, CDR2 SASEGT. The CDR3 reads CASSERNRRVNTEAFF. DNA for the CDR3: TGTGCCAGCAGTGAAAGAAACCGCAGGGTGAACACTGAAGCTTTCTTT.

The CDR3 loop reads CSVASQGWGNGYTF. The CDR3, as DNA: TGCAGCGTTGCCTCGCAAGGCTGGGGGAATGGCTACACCTTC. The chain joins TRBV29-1 to TRBJ1-2; D is perhaps TRBD1 (5 bases). Trimming took 4 bases from V and 6 from J, leaving 18 bases between them. The V gene's germline CDR1 is SQVTM and CDR2 ANQGSEA. This CDR3 has 14 residues. Filled out from reference TRBV29-1 and TRBJ1-2, the complete variable domain reads SAVISQKPSRDICQRGTSLTIQCQVDSQVTMMFWYRQQPGQSLTLIATANQGSEATYESGFVIDKFPISRPNLTFSTLTVSNMSPEDSSIYLCSVASQGWGNGYTFGSGTRLTVV.